The rows below give T cell receptor beta chains drawn from one sample of a study of blood T cell repertoires in COVID-19. Data came from immunoSEQ multiplex PCR; TCRdb stores just in-frame clones and leaves some out. The sample consists of roughly 380,000 clones, about 89% of them appearing once. Sequencing was done on a sample of peripheral blood. These receptors originate from a woman in her thirties or forties with COVID-19, enrolled during active disease. The CDR3 runs from the conserved cysteine through the conserved F or W. Each record gives: D gene, V gene, J gene, clone size, CDR3 protein, CDR3 DNA. The D gene is left open where the match is weak. The size of a clone is reported for some rows only, either as once, few or many, or as a class for expanded clones.

D gene: TRBD2; V gene: TRBV18; J gene: TRBJ2-2; clone size: -; CDR3 protein: CASSPPVPRERTGELFF; CDR3 DNA: TGTGCCAGCTCACCGCCTGTGCCGCGGGAGCGTACCGGGGAGCTGTTTTTT
D gene: TRBD2; V gene: TRBV30; J gene: TRBJ2-1; clone size: -; CDR3 protein: CAFSGYPSYNEQFF; CDR3 DNA: TGTGCCTTTAGCGGGTACCCCTCCTACAATGAGCAGTTCTTC
D gene: -; V gene: TRBV27; J gene: TRBJ2-1; clone size: -; CDR3 protein: CASSFGESEQFF; CDR3 DNA: TGTGCCAGCAGTTTCGGAGAAAGTGAGCAGTTCTTC
D gene: -; V gene: TRBV6-5; J gene: TRBJ2-5; clone size: -; CDR3 protein: CASGKTEETQYF; CDR3 DNA: TGTGCCAGCGGAAAGACAGAAGAGACCCAGTACTTC
D gene: -; V gene: TRBV14; J gene: TRBJ2-2; clone size: -; CDR3 protein: CASSQVRPRDNTGELFF; CDR3 DNA: TGTGCCAGCAGCCAAGTAAGGCCCAGGGATAACACCGGGGAGCTGTTTTTT
D gene: TRBD1; V gene: TRBV9; J gene: TRBJ1-3; clone size: -; CDR3 protein: CASSVTDRGPGNTIYF; CDR3 DNA: TGTGCCAGCAGCGTTACAGACAGGGGGCCTGGAAACACCATATATTTT
D gene: -; V gene: TRBV29-1; J gene: TRBJ2-7; clone size: once; CDR3 protein: CSVLGGALSSYEQYF; CDR3 DNA: TGCAGCGTTCTCGGGGGAGCTCTGAGCTCCTACGAGCAGTACTTC
D gene: TRBD1; V gene: TRBV7-9; J gene: TRBJ2-7; clone size: few; CDR3 protein: CASSPTGATYEQYF; CDR3 DNA: TGTGCCAGCAGCCCCACAGGGGCGACCTACGAGCAGTACTTC
D gene: TRBD1; V gene: TRBV3-1/TRBV3-2; J gene: TRBJ1-2; clone size: -; CDR3 protein: CASSHPDRFYGYTF; CDR3 DNA: TGTGCCAGCAGCCACCCGGACAGGTTCTATGGCTACACCTTC
D gene: TRBD2; V gene: TRBV7-9; J gene: TRBJ2-5; clone size: -; CDR3 protein: CASSLGPPAGLVRETQYF; CDR3 DNA: TGTGCCAGCAGCTTAGGGCCACCGGCCGGACTAGTTAGGGAGACCCAGTACTTC
D gene: -; V gene: TRBV27; J gene: TRBJ2-7; clone size: -; CDR3 protein: CASSLLGGEQYF; CDR3 DNA: TGTGCCAGCAGTTTATTAGGGGGCGAGCAGTACTTC
D gene: -; V gene: TRBV5-1; J gene: TRBJ2-2; clone size: -; CDR3 protein: CASSLARVAGELFF; CDR3 DNA: TGCGCCAGCAGCTTGGCCAGGGTAGCCGGGGAGCTGTTTTTT
D gene: -; V gene: TRBV19; J gene: TRBJ1-6; clone size: -; CDR3 protein: CASSVTAGARNSPLHF; CDR3 DNA: TGTGCCAGTAGTGTAACAGCAGGGGCGAGGAATTCACCCCTCCACTTT
D gene: -; V gene: TRBV13; J gene: TRBJ2-3; clone size: -; CDR3 protein: CASSLGGQGATQYF; CDR3 DNA: TGTGCCAGCAGCTTGGGGGGGCAGGGTGCTACGCAGTATTTT
D gene: TRBD1; V gene: TRBV29-1; J gene: TRBJ1-3; clone size: -; CDR3 protein: CSVGGTVSGNTIYF; CDR3 DNA: TGCAGCGTTGGGGGGACAGTCTCTGGAAACACCATATATTTT
D gene: -; V gene: TRBV7-9; J gene: TRBJ2-5; clone size: -; CDR3 protein: CASSLDSFRETQYF; CDR3 DNA: TGTGCCAGCAGCTTGGACAGTTTTCGAGAGACCCAGTACTTC
D gene: TRBD2; V gene: TRBV13; J gene: TRBJ2-7; clone size: -; CDR3 protein: CASSYLTSGSSYEQYF; CDR3 DNA: TGTGCCAGCAGCTACCTCACTAGCGGAAGCTCCTACGAGCAGTACTTC
D gene: -; V gene: TRBV7-2; J gene: TRBJ1-2; clone size: -; CDR3 protein: CASSLAPSTTSGYTF; CDR3 DNA: TGTGCCAGCAGCTTAGCCCCCAGCACCACTAGTGGCTACACCTTC
D gene: -; V gene: TRBV28; J gene: TRBJ1-6; clone size: -; CDR3 protein: CASTLPRGGNSPLHF; CDR3 DNA: TGTGCCAGCACCTTACCTCGGGGGGGTAATTCACCCCTCCACTTT
D gene: -; V gene: TRBV6-6; J gene: TRBJ1-5; clone size: -; CDR3 protein: CASSTVGGSNQPQHF; CDR3 DNA: TGTGCCAGCAGTACGGTTGGGGGCAGCAATCAGCCCCAGCATTTT
D gene: TRBD1; V gene: TRBV10-3; J gene: TRBJ1-1; clone size: few; CDR3 protein: CAISEGRGPTEAFF; CDR3 DNA: TGTGCCATCAGTGAGGGCAGGGGGCCCACTGAAGCTTTCTTT
D gene: TRBD1; V gene: TRBV28; J gene: TRBJ2-7; clone size: -; CDR3 protein: CASSTTGLYEQYF; CDR3 DNA: TGTGCCAGCAGTACGACAGGGCTTTACGAGCAGTACTTC
D gene: TRBD2; V gene: TRBV9; J gene: TRBJ2-1; clone size: -; CDR3 protein: CASSVETSGTTEQFF; CDR3 DNA: TGTGCCAGCAGCGTGGAGACTAGCGGGACGACCGAGCAGTTCTTC
D gene: TRBD1; V gene: TRBV5-1; J gene: TRBJ1-5; clone size: -; CDR3 protein: CASSLGTGLNQPQHF; CDR3 DNA: TGCGCCAGCAGCTTGGGGACAGGCCTAAATCAGCCCCAGCATTTT
D gene: -; V gene: TRBV9; J gene: TRBJ2-7; clone size: -; CDR3 protein: CASSPETSLGEQYF; CDR3 DNA: TGTGCCAGCAGCCCGGAGACTAGTCTCGGCGAGCAGTACTTC
D gene: TRBD1; V gene: TRBV2; J gene: TRBJ1-5; clone size: -; CDR3 protein: CASSRRQGRSNQPQHF; CDR3 DNA: TGTGCCAGCAGTCGTCGACAGGGAAGGAGCAATCAGCCCCAGCATTTT
D gene: -; V gene: TRBV7-2; J gene: TRBJ1-2; clone size: -; CDR3 protein: CASSSRTDYGYTF; CDR3 DNA: TGTGCCAGCAGCTCTCGGACAGACTATGGCTACACCTTC
D gene: TRBD2; V gene: TRBV19; J gene: TRBJ2-3; clone size: -; CDR3 protein: CASRGIAGSTDTQYF; CDR3 DNA: TGTGCCAGTAGGGGAATAGCGGGGAGCACAGATACGCAGTATTTT
D gene: -; V gene: TRBV20-1; J gene: TRBJ1-6; clone size: -; CDR3 protein: CSASDRPRLGRSNSPLHF; CDR3 DNA: TGCAGTGCTAGTGACCGACCCAGGTTGGGGCGGTCCAATTCACCCCTCCACTTT
D gene: TRBD2; V gene: TRBV3-1/TRBV3-2; J gene: TRBJ2-1; clone size: few; CDR3 protein: CASSQPEASGDYNEQFF; CDR3 DNA: TGTGCCAGCAGCCAACCCGAGGCTAGCGGGGACTACAATGAGCAGTTCTTC
D gene: TRBD1; V gene: TRBV4-1; J gene: TRBJ2-1; clone size: -; CDR3 protein: CASRRIGTGANEQFF; CDR3 DNA: TGCGCCAGCAGGCGAATAGGGACAGGGGCCAATGAGCAGTTCTTC
D gene: -; V gene: TRBV7-8; J gene: TRBJ1-2; clone size: -; CDR3 protein: CASSLGGGPLSYGYTF; CDR3 DNA: TGTGCCAGCAGCTTAGGGGGGGGTCCCCTCTCCTATGGCTACACCTTC
D gene: -; V gene: TRBV27; J gene: TRBJ1-2; clone size: once; CDR3 protein: CATKKQENYGYTF; CDR3 DNA: TGTGCCACCAAGAAACAGGAAAACTATGGCTACACCTTC
D gene: -; V gene: TRBV30; J gene: TRBJ1-2; clone size: once; CDR3 protein: CACFLVGYTF; CDR3 DNA: TGTGCCTGTTTCCTAGTTGGCTACACCTTC
D gene: -; V gene: TRBV4-3; J gene: TRBJ1-2; clone size: few; CDR3 protein: CASSQDRGSNYGYTF; CDR3 DNA: TGCGCCAGCAGCCAAGACAGGGGATCTAACTATGGCTACACCTTC
D gene: TRBD2; V gene: TRBV9; J gene: TRBJ2-7; clone size: -; CDR3 protein: CASSEGGLGYEQYF; CDR3 DNA: TGTGCCAGCAGCGAAGGGGGACTAGGCTACGAGCAGTACTTC
D gene: TRBD1; V gene: TRBV19; J gene: TRBJ1-2; clone size: -; CDR3 protein: CASRTDRARGYTF; CDR3 DNA: TGTGCCAGTAGGACTGACAGGGCTCGGGGCTACACCTTC
D gene: -; V gene: TRBV5-6; J gene: TRBJ1-2; clone size: -; CDR3 protein: CASSFYTTAGYGYTF; CDR3 DNA: TGTGCCAGCAGCTTTTATACGACGGCCGGGTATGGCTACACCTTC
D gene: TRBD1; V gene: TRBV10-3; J gene: TRBJ1-5; clone size: -; CDR3 protein: CAIRGTGDQPQHF; CDR3 DNA: TGTGCCATCAGGGGGACAGGGGATCAGCCCCAGCATTTT
D gene: -; V gene: TRBV19; J gene: TRBJ1-4; clone size: few; CDR3 protein: CASSRGSTNEKLFF; CDR3 DNA: TGTGCCAGTAGTAGAGGGTCCACTAATGAAAAACTGTTTTTT
D gene: -; V gene: TRBV19; J gene: TRBJ1-1; clone size: -; CDR3 protein: CASTPRQNTEAFF; CDR3 DNA: TGTGCCAGTACCCCTCGACAGAACACTGAAGCTTTCTTT
D gene: -; V gene: TRBV9; J gene: TRBJ1-1; clone size: -; CDR3 protein: CASSGRGGTEAFF; CDR3 DNA: TGTGCCAGCAGCGGCAGGGGTGGGACTGAAGCTTTCTTT
D gene: -; V gene: TRBV9; J gene: TRBJ2-1; clone size: -; CDR3 protein: CASRRGNGGWNEQFF; CDR3 DNA: TGTGCCAGCAGACGAGGTAATGGGGGGTGGAATGAGCAGTTCTTC
D gene: TRBD1; V gene: TRBV28; J gene: TRBJ2-7; clone size: -; CDR3 protein: CASSQTGAGQQYF; CDR3 DNA: TGTGCCAGCAGTCAGACAGGGGCCGGACAGCAGTACTTC
D gene: TRBD1; V gene: TRBV30; J gene: TRBJ1-5; clone size: -; CDR3 protein: CAWSDGQGNQPQHF; CDR3 DNA: TGTGCCTGGAGTGACGGACAGGGCAATCAGCCCCAGCATTTT
D gene: -; V gene: TRBV21-1; J gene: TRBJ1-1; clone size: -; CDR3 protein: CASSDRVNTEAFF; CDR3 DNA: TGTGCCAGCAGCGACAGGGTAAACACTGAAGCTTTCTTT
D gene: -; V gene: TRBV10-1; J gene: TRBJ2-5; clone size: -; CDR3 protein: CASSHRDGAETQYF; CDR3 DNA: TGCGCCAGCAGTCACAGGGATGGCGCGGAGACCCAGTACTTC
D gene: -; V gene: TRBV18; J gene: TRBJ1-5; clone size: -; CDR3 protein: CASSPQWGPNQPQHF; CDR3 DNA: TGTGCCAGCTCACCACAATGGGGGCCGAATCAGCCCCAGCATTTT
D gene: -; V gene: TRBV5-5; J gene: TRBJ1-1; clone size: -; CDR3 protein: CASSLPGLTEAFF; CDR3 DNA: TGTGCCAGCAGCTTGCCCGGACTCACTGAAGCTTTCTTT
D gene: -; V gene: TRBV6-2/TRBV6-3; J gene: TRBJ2-7; clone size: -; CDR3 protein: CASSYRTDEQYF; CDR3 DNA: TGTGCCAGCAGTTACAGGACAGACGAGCAGTACTTC
D gene: -; V gene: TRBV19; J gene: TRBJ2-3; clone size: once; CDR3 protein: CASSTILSGGTDTQYF; CDR3 DNA: TGTGCCAGTAGTACTATTCTATCCGGGGGTACAGATACGCAGTATTTT
D gene: TRBD2; V gene: TRBV6-1; J gene: TRBJ2-3; clone size: few; CDR3 protein: CASSERLAGGADTQYF; CDR3 DNA: TGTGCCAGCAGTGAACGACTAGCGGGAGGGGCAGATACGCAGTATTTT
D gene: TRBD1; V gene: TRBV25-1; J gene: TRBJ2-7; clone size: -; CDR3 protein: CASSDRDRGGEQYF; CDR3 DNA: TGTGCCAGCAGTGACCGCGACAGGGGAGGCGAGCAGTACTTC
D gene: -; V gene: TRBV5-1; J gene: TRBJ1-5; clone size: -; CDR3 protein: CASSPDSRDQPQHF; CDR3 DNA: TGCGCCAGCAGCCCGGACAGTCGCGATCAGCCCCAGCATTTT
D gene: -; V gene: TRBV2; J gene: TRBJ1-5; clone size: -; CDR3 protein: CASKGRVGYQPQHF; CDR3 DNA: TGTGCCAGCAAAGGCAGGGTGGGTTATCAGCCCCAGCATTTT
D gene: -; V gene: TRBV7-9; J gene: TRBJ1-2; clone size: -; CDR3 protein: CASSSTQTGGGGYTF; CDR3 DNA: TGTGCCAGCAGCTCGACCCAGACCGGCGGCGGTGGCTACACCTTC